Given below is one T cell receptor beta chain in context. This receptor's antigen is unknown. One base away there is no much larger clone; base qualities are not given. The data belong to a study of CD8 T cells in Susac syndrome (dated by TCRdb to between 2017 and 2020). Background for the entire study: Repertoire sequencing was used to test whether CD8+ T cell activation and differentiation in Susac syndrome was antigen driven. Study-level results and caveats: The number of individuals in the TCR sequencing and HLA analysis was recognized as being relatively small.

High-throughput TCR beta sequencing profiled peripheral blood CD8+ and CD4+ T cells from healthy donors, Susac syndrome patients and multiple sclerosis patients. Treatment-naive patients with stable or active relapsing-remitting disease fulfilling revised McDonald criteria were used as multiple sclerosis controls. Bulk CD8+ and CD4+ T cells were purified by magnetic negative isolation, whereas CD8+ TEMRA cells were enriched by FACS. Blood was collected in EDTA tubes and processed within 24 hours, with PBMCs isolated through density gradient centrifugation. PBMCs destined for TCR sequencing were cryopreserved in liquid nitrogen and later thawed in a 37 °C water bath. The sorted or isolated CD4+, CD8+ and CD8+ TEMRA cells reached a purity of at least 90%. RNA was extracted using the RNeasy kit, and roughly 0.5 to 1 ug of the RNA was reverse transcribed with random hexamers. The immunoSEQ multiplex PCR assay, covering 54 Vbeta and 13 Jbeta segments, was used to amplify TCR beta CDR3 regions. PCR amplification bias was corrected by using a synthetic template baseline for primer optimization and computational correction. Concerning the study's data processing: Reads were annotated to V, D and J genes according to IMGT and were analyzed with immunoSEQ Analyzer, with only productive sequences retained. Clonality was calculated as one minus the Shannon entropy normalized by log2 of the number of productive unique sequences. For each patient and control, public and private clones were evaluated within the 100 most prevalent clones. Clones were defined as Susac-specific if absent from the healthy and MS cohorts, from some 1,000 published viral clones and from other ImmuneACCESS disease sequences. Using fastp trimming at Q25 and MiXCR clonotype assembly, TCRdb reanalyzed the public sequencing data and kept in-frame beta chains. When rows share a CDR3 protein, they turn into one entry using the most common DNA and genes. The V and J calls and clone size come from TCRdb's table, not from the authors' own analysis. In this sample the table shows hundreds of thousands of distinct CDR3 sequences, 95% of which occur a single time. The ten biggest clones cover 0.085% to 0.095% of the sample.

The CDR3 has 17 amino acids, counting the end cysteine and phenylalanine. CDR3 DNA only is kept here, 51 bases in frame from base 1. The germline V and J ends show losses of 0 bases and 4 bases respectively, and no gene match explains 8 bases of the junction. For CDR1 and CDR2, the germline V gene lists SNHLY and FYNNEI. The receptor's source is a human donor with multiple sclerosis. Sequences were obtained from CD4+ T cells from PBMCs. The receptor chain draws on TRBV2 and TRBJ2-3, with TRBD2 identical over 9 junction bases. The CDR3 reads CASSEARQAGGADTQYF. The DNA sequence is TGTGCCAGCAGTGAAGCGCGCCAAGCGGGAGGCGCAGATACGCAGTATTTT.